This TCR beta chain appears in the sequencing data of a study of cytomegalovirus exposure and HLA in healthy donors. General observations from the study: Donors were assumed by presence/absence analyses to have roughly uniform sequencing depth. Trimming of TCR beta V- and J-genes showed a link, identified in a later analysis, to a missense DCLRE1C variant. In all likelihood, a cluster of highly shared sequence variants was a sequencing artifact. Because they were indistinguishable, some V segments, including TRBV6-2 and TRBV6-3, were excluded.

As concerns this clone: The antigen is not known.

The V and J ends lost 1 base and 0 bases respectively, with 8 bases between them. CDR3 length equals 15 residues. Per germline, CDR1 SGHRS and CDR2 YFSETQ. The study ran its PCR with 60 Vbeta and 13 Jbeta primers. Method: immunoSEQ multiplex PCR; TCRdb's copy keeps in-frame clones and lacks some. The data hold 150,000 to 200,000 clones, with around four fifths observed a single time. This receptor was obtained from a woman between 35 and 50 years old in good health and CMV-seronegative. This chain joins TRBV5-1 and TRBJ2-1; a possible D gene is TRBD2 (5 bases). The sample consisted of PBMCs. The CDR3 coding sequence is TGCGCCAGCAGCTTGTATGGGAGCTCCTACAATGAGCAGTTCTTC. It yields the protein CASSLYGSSYNEQFF.